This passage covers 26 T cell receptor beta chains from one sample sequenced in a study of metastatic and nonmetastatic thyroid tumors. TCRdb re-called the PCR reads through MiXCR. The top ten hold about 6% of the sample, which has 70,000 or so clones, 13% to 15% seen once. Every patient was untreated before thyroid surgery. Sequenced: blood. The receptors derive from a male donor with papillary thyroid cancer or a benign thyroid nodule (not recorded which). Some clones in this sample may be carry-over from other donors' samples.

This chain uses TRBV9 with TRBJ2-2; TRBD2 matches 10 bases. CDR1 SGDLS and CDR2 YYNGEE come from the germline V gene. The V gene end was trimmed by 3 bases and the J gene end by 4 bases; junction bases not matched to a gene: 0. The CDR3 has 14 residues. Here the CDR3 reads CASSGTSGTGELFF. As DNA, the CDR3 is TGTGCCAGCAGCGGGACTAGCGGCACCGGGGAGCTGTTTTTT.

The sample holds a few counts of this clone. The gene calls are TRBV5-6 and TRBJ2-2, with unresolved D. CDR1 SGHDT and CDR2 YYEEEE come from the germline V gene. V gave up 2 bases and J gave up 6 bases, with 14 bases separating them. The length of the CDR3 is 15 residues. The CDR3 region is CASSFWLDAAGELFF. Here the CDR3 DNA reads TGTGCCAGCAGCTTTTGGTTAGATGCGGCCGGGGAGCTGTTTTTT.

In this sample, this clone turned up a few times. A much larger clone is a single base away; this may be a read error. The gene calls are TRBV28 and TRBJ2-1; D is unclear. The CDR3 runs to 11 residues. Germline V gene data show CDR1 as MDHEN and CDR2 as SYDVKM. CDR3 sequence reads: CASSYYNEQLF. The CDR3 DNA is TGTGCCAGCAGCTATTACAATGAGCAGCTCTTC.

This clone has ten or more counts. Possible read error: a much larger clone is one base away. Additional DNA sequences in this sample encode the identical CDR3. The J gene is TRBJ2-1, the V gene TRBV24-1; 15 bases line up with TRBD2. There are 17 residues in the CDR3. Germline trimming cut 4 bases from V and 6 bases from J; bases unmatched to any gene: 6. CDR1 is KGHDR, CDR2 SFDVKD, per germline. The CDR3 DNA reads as TGTGCCACCAGTGACACCGGACTAGCGGGAGGGGGCAATGAGCAGTTCTTC. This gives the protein CATSDTGLAGGGNEQFF.

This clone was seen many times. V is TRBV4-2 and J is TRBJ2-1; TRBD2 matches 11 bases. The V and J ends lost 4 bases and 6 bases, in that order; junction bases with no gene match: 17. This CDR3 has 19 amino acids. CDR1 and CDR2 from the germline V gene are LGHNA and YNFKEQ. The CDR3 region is CASSPRGGVLAGVPNEQFF. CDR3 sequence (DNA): TGTGCCAGCAGCCCTAGGGGGGGGGTACTAGCGGGAGTACCCAATGAGCAGTTCTTC.

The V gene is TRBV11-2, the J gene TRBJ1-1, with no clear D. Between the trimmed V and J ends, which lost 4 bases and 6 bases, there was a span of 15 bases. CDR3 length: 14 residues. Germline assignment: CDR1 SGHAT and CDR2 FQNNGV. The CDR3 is CASSSRAGGAEAFF. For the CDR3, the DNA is TGTGCCAGCAGCTCCCGGGCTGGAGGTGCTGAAGCTTTCTTT.

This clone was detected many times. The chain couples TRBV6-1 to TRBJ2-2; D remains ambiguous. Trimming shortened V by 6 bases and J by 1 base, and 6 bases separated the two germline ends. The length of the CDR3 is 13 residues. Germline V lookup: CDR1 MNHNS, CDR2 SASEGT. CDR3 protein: CASRALNTGELFF. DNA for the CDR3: TGTGCCAGCAGGGCCCTGAACACCGGGGAGCTGTTTTTT.

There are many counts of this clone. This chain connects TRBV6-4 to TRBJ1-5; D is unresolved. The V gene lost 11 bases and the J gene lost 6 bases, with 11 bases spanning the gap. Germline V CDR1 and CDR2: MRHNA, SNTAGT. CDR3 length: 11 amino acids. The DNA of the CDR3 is TGTGCCGCAGGATTAGGTCAGCCCCAGCATTTT. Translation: CAAGLGQPQHF.

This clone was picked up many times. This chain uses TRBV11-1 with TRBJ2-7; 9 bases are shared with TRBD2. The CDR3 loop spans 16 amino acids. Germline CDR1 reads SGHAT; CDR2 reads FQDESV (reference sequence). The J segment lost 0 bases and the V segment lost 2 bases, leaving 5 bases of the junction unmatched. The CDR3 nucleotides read TGTGCCAGCAGCTTATCCACTAGCGGGTTCTCCTACGAGCAGTACTTC. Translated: CASSLSTSGFSYEQYF.

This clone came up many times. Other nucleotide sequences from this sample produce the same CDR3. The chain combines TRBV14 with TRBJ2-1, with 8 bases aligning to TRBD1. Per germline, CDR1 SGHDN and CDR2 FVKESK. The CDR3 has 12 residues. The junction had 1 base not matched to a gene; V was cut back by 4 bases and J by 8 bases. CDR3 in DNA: TGTGCCAGCAGCCCACAGGGGGATGAGCAGTTCTTC. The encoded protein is CASSPQGDEQFF.

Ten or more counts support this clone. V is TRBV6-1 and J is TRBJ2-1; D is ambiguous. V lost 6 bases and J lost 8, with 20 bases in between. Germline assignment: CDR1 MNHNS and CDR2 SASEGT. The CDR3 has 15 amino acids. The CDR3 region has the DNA TGTGCCAGCAGCCCTAAGACTCTAGAGATCGATGAGCAGTTCTTC. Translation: CASSPKTLEIDEQFF.

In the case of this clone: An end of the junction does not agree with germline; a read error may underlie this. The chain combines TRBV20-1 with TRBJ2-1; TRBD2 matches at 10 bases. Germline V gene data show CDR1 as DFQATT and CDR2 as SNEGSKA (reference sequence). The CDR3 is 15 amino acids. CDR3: CSARGLANSYNDQFF. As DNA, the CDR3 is TGTAGTGCTAGGGGACTAGCGAACTCCTACAATGATCAGTTCTTC.

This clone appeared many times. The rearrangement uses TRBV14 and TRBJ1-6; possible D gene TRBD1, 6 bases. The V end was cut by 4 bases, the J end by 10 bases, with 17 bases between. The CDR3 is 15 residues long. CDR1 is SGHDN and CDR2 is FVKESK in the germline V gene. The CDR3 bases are TGTGCCAGCAGCCGATCCGCGGGACATTTGTCACCCCTCCACTTT. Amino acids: CASSRSAGHLSPLHF.

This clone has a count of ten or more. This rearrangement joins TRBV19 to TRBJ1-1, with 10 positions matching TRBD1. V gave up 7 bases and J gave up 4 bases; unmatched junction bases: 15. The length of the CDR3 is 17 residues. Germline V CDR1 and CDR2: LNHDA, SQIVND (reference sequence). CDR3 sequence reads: CASIPHRDRGLGTEAFF. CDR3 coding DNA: TGTGCCAGTATTCCCCACCGGGACAGGGGCCTGGGCACTGAAGCTTTCTTT.

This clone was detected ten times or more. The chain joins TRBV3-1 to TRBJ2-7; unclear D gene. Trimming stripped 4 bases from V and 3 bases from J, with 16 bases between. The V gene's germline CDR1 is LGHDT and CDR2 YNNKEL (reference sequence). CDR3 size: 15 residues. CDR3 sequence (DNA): TGTGCCAGCAGCCGGAAGACTCCTTGGTTCTACGAGCAGTACTTC. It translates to CASSRKTPWFYEQYF.

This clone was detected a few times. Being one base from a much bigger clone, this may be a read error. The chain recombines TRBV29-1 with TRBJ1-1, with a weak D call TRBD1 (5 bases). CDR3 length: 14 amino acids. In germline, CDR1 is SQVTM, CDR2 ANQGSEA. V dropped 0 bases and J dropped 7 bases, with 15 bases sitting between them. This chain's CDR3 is CSVEDVETVSEAFF. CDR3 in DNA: TGCAGCGTTGAAGACGTCGAGACAGTCAGTGAAGCTTTCTTT.

In nucleotides, the CDR3 is TGCAGTGCTCCGACAGGGGACCATGGCTACACCTTC. Amino acid sequence: CSAPTGDHGYTF. The rearrangement joins TRBV20-1 to TRBJ1-2, with 8 positions matching TRBD1. This CDR3 contains 12 residues. Trimming cost V 5 bases and J 6 bases; bases outside gene matches: 5. CDR1 and CDR2 (germline): DFQATT, SNEGSKA (reference sequence).

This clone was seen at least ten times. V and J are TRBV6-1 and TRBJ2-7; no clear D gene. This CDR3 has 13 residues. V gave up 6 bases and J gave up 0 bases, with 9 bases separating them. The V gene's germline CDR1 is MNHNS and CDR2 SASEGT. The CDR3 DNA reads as TGTGCCAGCAGAGACCGTAGCTCCTACGAGCAGTACGTC. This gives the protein CASRDRSSYEQYV.

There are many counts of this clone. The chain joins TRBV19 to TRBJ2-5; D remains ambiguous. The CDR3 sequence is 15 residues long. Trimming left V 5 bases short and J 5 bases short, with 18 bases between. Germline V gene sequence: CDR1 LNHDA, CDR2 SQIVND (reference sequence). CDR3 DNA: TGTGCCAGTAGTGTCTACAGTGCCGTATCGGAGACCCAGTACTTC. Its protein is CASSVYSAVSETQYF. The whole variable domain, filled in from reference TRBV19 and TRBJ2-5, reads DGGITQSPKYLFRKEGQNVTLSCEQNLNHDAMYWYRQDPGQGLRLIYYSQIVNDFQKGDIAEGYSVSREKKESFPLTVTSAQKNPTAFYLCASSVYSAVSETQYFGPGTRLLVL.

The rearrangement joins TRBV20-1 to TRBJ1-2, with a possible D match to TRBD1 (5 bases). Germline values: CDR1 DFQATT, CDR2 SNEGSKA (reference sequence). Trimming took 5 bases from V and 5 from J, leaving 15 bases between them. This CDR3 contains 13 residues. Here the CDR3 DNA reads TGCAGTGCTCCTCGGGGGATAGAGTATGGCTACACCTTC. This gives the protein CSAPRGIEYGYTF.

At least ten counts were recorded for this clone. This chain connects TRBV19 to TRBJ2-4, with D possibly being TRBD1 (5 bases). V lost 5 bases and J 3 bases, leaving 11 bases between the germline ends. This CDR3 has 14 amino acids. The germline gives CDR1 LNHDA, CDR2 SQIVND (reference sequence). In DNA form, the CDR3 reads TGTGCCAGTAGTCCCGACAGAAGCAAAAACATTCAGTACTTC. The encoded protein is CASSPDRSKNIQYF.

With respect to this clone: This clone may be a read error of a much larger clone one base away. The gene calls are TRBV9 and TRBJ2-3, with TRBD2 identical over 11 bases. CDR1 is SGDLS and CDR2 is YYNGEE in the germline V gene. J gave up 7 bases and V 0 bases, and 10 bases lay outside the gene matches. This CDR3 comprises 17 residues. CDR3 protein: CASSVGLAGGTGYTQYF. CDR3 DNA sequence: TGTGCCAGCAGCGTAGGGTTAGCGGGAGGGACAGGCTATACGCAGTATTTT.

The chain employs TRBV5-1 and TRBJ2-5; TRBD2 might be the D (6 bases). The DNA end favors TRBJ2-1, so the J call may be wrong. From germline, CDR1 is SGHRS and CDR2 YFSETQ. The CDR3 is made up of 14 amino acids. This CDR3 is CASSLLGLHNEQFF. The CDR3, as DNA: TGCGCCAGCAGCTTGTTGGGACTGCACAATGAGCAGTTCTTC.

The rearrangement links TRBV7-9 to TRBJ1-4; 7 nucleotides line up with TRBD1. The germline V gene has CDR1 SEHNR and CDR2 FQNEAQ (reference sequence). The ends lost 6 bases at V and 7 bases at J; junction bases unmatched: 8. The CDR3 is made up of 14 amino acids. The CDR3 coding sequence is TGTGCCAGCAGTTCAGGGGGTGATGTTGAAAAACTGTTTTTT. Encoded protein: CASSSGGDVEKLFF.

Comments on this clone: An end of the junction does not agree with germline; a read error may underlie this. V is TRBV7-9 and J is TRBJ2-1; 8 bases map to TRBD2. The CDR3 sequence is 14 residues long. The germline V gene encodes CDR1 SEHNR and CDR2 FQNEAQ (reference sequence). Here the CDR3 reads CASSLSGTRYEQFF. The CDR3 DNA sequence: TGCGCCAGCAGCTTATCGGGGACTAGGTATGAGCAGTTCTTC.

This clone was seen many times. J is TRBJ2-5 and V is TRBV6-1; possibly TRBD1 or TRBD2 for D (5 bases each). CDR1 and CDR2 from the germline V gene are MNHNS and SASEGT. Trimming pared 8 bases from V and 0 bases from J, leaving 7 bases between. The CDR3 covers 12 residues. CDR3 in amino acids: CASGGNQETQYF. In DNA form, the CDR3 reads TGTGCCAGCGGGGGAAACCAAGAGACCCAGTACTTC.